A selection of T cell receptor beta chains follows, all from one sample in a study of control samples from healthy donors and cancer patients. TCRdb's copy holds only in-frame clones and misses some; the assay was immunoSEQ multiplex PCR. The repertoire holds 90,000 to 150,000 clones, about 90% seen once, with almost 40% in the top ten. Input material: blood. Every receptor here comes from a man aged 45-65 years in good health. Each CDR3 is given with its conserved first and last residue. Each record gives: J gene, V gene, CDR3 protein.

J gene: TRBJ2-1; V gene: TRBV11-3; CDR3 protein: CASSLAEGTYNEQFF
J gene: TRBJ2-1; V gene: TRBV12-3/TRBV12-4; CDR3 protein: CASSPAGDEQFF
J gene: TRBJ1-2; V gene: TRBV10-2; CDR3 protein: CASSPENYGYTF
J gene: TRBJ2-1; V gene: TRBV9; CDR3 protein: CASSADMRGYNEQFF
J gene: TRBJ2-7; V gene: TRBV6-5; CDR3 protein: CASSYRGWYEQYF
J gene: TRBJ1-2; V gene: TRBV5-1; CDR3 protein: CASSYRGQGDGYTF
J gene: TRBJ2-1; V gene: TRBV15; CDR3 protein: CATSRAGVRYNEQFF
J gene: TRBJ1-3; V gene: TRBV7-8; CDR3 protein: CASSLSLAVSGNTIYF
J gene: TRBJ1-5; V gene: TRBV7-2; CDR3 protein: CASSLVKQGGSNQPQHF
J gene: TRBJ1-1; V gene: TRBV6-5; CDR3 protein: CASSSRRVSEAFF
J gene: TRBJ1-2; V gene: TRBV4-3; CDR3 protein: CASSQDLGEGSYGYTF
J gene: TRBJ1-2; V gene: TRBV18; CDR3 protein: CASSPSPGGSVMGYTF
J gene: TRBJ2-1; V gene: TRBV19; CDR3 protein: CASSLTSGGAINEQFF
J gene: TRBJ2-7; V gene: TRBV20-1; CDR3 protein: CSAYQGYEQYF
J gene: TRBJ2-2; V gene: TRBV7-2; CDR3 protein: CASSLRDRGTGELFF
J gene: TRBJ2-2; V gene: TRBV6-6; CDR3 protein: CASSGRERNTGELFF
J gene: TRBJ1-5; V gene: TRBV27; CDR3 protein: CATRTGNQPQHF
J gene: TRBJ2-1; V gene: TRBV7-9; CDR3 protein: CASSLASGGDEQFF
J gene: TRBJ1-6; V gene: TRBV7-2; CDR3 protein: CASSLRDRDSPLHF
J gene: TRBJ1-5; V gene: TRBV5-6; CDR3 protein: CASSLGPNGNQPQHF
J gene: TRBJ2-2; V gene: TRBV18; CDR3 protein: CASSPSSMGGELFF
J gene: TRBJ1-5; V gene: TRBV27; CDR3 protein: CASSYRYSNQPQHF
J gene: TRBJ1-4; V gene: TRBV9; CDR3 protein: CASSVALGETNEKLFF
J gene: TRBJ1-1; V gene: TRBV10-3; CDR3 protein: CAISEISGGNTEAFF
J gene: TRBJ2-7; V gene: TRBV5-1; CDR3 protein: CAASSLDRRTYEQYF
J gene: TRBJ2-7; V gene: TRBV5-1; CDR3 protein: CASSPGTSGGYEQYF
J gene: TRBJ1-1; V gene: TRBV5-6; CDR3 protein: CASSLGGGGSEAFF
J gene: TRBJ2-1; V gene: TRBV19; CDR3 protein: CASSLPGTGPIKNNEQFF
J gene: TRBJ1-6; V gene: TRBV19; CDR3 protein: CASSVGSYNSPLHF
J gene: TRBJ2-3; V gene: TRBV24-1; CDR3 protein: CATSEETGGTDTQYF
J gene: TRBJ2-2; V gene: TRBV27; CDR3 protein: CASSLSVGAGNTGELFF
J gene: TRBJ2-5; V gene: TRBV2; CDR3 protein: CASNLYQETQYF
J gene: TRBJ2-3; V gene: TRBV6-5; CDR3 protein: CASSDSGTGNTQYF
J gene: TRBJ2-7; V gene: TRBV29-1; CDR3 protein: CSAEGVQGYEQYF
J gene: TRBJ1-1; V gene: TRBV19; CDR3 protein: CASSRAGEVTEAFF
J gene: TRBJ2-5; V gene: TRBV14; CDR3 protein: CASSPSWGGETQYF
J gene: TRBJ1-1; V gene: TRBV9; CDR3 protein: CASSPQGANTEAFF
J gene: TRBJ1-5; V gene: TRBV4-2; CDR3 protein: CASSQDSGNQPQHF
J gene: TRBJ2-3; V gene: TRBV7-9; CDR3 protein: CASSLVPQPADTQYF
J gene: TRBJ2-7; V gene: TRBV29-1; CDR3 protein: CSVKAASSYEQYF
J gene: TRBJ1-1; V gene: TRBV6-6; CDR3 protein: CASSYRKENTEAFF
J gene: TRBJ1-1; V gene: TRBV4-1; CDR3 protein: CASSQRWTGLLNTEAFF
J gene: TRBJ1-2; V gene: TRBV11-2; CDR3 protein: CASSLVRDREDGYTF
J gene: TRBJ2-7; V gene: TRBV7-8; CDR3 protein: CASSLVAYEQYF
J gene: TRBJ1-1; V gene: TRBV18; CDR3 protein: CASSLHSGKLMNTEAFF
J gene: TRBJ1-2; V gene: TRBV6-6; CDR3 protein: CASSYSQGLGGYTF
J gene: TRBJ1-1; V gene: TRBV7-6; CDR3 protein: CASSPALGAGLKNTEAFF
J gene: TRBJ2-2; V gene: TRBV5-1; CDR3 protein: CATKTSGGGGELFF
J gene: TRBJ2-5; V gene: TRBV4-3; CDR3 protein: CASSQDRSGGFETQYF
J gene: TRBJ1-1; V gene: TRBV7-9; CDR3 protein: CASSQGGDTEAFF
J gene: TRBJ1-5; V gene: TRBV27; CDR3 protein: CASSPGQGNQPQHF
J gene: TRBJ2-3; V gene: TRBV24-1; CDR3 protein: CATSDSRGGTLGTQYF
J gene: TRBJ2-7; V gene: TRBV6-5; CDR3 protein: CASSYGGGSYEQYF
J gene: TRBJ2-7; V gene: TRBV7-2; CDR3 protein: CASSRTGSYEQYF
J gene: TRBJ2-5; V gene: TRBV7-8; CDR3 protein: CASSLKSALRHRQGPEETQYF